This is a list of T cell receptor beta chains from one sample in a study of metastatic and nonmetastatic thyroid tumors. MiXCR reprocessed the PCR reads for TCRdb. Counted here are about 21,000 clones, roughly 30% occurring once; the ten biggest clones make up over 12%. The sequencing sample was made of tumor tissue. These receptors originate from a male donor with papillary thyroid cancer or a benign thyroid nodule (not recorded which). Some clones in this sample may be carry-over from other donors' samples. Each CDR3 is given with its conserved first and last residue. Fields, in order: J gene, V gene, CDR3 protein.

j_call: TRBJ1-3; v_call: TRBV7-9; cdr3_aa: CASSHPPGLAIYF
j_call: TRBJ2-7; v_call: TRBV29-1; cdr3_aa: CSVEGQGAYEQYF
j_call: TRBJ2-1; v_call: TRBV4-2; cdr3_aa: CASSQAGREGLYEQFF
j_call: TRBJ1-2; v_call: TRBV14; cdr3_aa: CASSQAIYGYTF
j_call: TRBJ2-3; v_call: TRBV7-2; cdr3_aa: CASSATTSTDTQYF
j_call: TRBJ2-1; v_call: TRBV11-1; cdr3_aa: CASSWTSGGYNEQFF
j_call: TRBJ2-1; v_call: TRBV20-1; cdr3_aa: CSASATSGSFDEQFF
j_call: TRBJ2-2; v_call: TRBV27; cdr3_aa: CASSRGAIWTGELFF
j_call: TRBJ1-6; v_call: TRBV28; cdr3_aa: CASSLTGGDYYNSPLHF
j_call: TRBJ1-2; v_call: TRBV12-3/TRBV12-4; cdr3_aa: CASSLSLNYGYTF